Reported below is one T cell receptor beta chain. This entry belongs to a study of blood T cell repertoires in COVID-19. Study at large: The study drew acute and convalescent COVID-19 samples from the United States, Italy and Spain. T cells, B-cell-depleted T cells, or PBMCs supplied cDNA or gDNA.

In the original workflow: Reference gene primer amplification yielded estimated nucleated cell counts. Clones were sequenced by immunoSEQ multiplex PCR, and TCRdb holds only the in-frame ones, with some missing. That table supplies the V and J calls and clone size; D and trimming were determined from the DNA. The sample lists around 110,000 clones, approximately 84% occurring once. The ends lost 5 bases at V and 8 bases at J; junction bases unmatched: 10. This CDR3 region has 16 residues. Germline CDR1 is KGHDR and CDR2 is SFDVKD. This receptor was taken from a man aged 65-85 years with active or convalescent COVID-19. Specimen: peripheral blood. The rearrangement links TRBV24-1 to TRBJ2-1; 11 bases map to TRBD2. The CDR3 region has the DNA TGTGCCACCAGTGGCTCGACTAGCGGGAACGTTGATGAGCAGTTCTTC. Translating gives CATSGSTSGNVDEQFF.